Shown below are 27 T cell receptor beta chains from a single sample sequenced in a study of shared clonotypes between healthy human individuals (dated by TCRdb to 2018 to 2021). Libraries were prepared through the immunoSEQ multiplex PCR assay. TCRdb obtained this table from immuneACCESS and retained in-frame rearrangements with V and J assigned. These tables miss some clones; where compared with another copy, unresolved V genes account for less than half of the shortfall, and the remainder is unexplained. The sample data list hundreds of thousands of clones, and 95% to 97% of these were observed just once. Of the sample, 0.11% falls within the top ten clones. For the CD8 naive samples, CD45RO-negative cells were positively selected for CCR7, yielding a CD45RA+CCR7+ population from which TemRA cells were excluded. Sequencing was carried out using naive CD8+ T cells sorted from blood. Read against the paper, the sample's cell subset or site label means: CD45RA+CCR7+. These receptor sequences come from a woman younger than 45 in good health.

The V gene is TRBV28, the J gene TRBJ1-1; D not certain. V was shortened by 1 base and J by 7 bases, with 13 bases between the two germline ends. Per germline, CDR1 MDHEN and CDR2 SYDVKM. The CDR3 totals 14 residues. CDR3 coding DNA: TGTGCCAGCAGTTTATTGTACTCCCCAGATGAAGCTTTCTTT. This translates into CASSLLYSPDEAFF.

The chain employs TRBV5-4 and TRBJ1-2, with 9 bases lining up with TRBD1. The CDR3 consists of 14 residues. CDR1 and CDR2 from the germline V gene are SGHNT and YYREEE (reference sequence). Losses at the gene ends were 2 bases for V and 8 bases for J; bases not matched to a gene: 7. In DNA form, the CDR3 reads TGTGCCAGCAGCTTACCGGGACAGGGTGGCGGCTACACCTTC. This sequence encodes CASSLPGQGGGYTF.

The gene calls are TRBV5-1 and TRBJ2-5; TRBD1 matches 10 bases. CDR3 length: 14 residues. CDR1 is SGHRS, CDR2 YFSETQ, per germline. The V and J ends lost 4 bases and 5 bases, in that order; junction bases with no gene match: 5. This CDR3 reads CASSGGQGVETQYF. The CDR3 region has the DNA TGCGCCAGCAGCGGAGGACAGGGGGTCGAGACCCAGTACTTC.

J is TRBJ2-1 and V is TRBV7-9; 9 bases match TRBD2. V lost 4 bases and J lost 1; bases outside the gene matches: 8. CDR1 and CDR2 from the germline V gene are SEHNR and FQNEAQ (reference sequence). The CDR3 runs 17 residues. Here the CDR3 DNA reads TGTGCCAGCAGCTCTGAAGCGGGAGGTTCGTCCTACAATGAGCAGTTCTTC. Translating it yields CASSSEAGGSSYNEQFF.

The chain is built from TRBV28 and TRBJ2-1, with 7 bases aligning to TRBD2. Germline V gene data show CDR1 as MDHEN and CDR2 as SYDVKM. The CDR3 runs to 17 residues. J was trimmed by 7 bases and V by 5 bases; bases with no gene match: 17. The CDR3 sequence: CASSPQVWGGRGNEQFF. The DNA for the CDR3 is TGTGCCAGCAGTCCCCAGGTTTGGGGCGGGAGAGGTAATGAGCAGTTCTTC.

J is TRBJ1-2 and V is TRBV20-1; D is undetermined. The CDR3 runs to 9 residues. In germline, CDR1 is DFQATT, CDR2 SNEGSKA (reference sequence). The V end was cut by 2 bases, the J end by 11 bases, with 6 bases between. CDR3 DNA sequence: TGCAGTGCTAGACAAAGTTACACCTTC. It specifies CSARQSYTF.

The chain is built from TRBV28 and TRBJ1-1; 10 bases are shared with TRBD1. The CDR3 is 17 amino acids. V lost 2 bases to trimming and J lost 4 bases; unmatched junction nucleotides: 10. Germline V CDR1 and CDR2: MDHEN, SYDVKM. The CDR3 nucleotides are TGTGCCAGCAGTTTACGCGACAGGGGGCTTTGGGGCACTGAAGCTTTCTTT. Its protein is CASSLRDRGLWGTEAFF.

This chain uses TRBV27 with TRBJ2-1; 10 nucleotides align to TRBD2. Germline V lookup: CDR1 MNHEY, CDR2 SMNVEV (reference sequence). J gave up 2 bases and V 5 bases, and 3 bases lay outside the gene matches. CDR3 length: 15 amino acids. In DNA, the CDR3 is TGTGCCAGCAGTCTAGCGGGAGCGGCCTACAATGAGCAGTTCTTC. It specifies CASSLAGAAYNEQFF.

This clone is a singleton in its sample. The rearrangement uses TRBV29-1 and TRBJ2-3, with 8 positions matching TRBD1. V lost 6 bases and J lost 3; bases outside the gene matches: 8. Germline values: CDR1 SQVTM, CDR2 ANQGSEA. The CDR3 sequence is 14 residues long. CDR3: CSVKRGQVTDTQYF. The CDR3 DNA follows: TGCAGCGTCAAAAGGGGACAGGTGACAGATACGCAGTATTTT.

The chain recombines TRBV7-9 with TRBJ2-3, with 9 bases matching TRBD1. The V segment lost 5 bases and the J segment 2 bases; nucleotides outside the gene matches: 11. The germline V gene encodes CDR1 SEHNR and CDR2 FQNEAQ (reference sequence). The CDR3 has 17 amino acids. DNA for the CDR3: TGTGCCAGCAGCACAAATACAGGGGGCGTTTTCACAGATACGCAGTATTTT. Translated: CASSTNTGGVFTDTQYF.

The V and J genes are TRBV28 and TRBJ2-1; 9 bases agree with TRBD2. CDR3 size: 16 residues. Trimming at V came to 8 bases and at J to 5 bases, leaving 13 bases not matched to a gene. Germline V CDR1 and CDR2: MDHEN, SYDVKM. CDR3 nucleotide sequence: TGTGCCAGCGGCTGGAGCGGGAGGACCGAAAACAATGAGCAGTTCTTC. It specifies CASGWSGRTENNEQFF.

This chain uses TRBV6-5 with TRBJ2-1; D remains unclear. Per germline, CDR1 MNHEY and CDR2 SVGAGI. The CDR3 is 15 amino acids. Trimming removed 5 bases from V and 5 bases from J, with 16 bases in between. The CDR3 loop reads CASSVDLGRHNEQFF. As DNA, the CDR3 is TGTGCCAGCAGTGTCGACCTGGGCCGCCACAATGAGCAGTTCTTC.

This sequence joins TRBV27 and TRBJ2-3; 14 bases are shared with TRBD2. The V gene's germline CDR1 is MNHEY and CDR2 SMNVEV (reference sequence). V was clipped by 5 bases and J by 3 bases; unmatched bases: 4. This CDR3 contains 16 residues. In DNA, the CDR3 is TGTGCCAGCAGTCCGGGACTAGCGGGAGAAACAGATACGCAGTATTTT. The encoded protein is CASSPGLAGETDTQYF.

The rearrangement uses TRBV28 and TRBJ2-1; 7 bases line up with TRBD1. Germline V gene sequence: CDR1 MDHEN, CDR2 SYDVKM. The V gene end was trimmed by 7 bases and the J gene end by 0 bases; junction bases not matched to a gene: 6. This CDR3 contains 15 residues. The CDR3 DNA is TGTGCCAGCATTCTACAGGGGAGCTCCTACAATGAGCAGTTCTTC. Translating gives CASILQGSSYNEQFF. Using reference TRBV28 and TRBJ2-1 for the parts outside the CDR3, the full variable domain is DVKVTQSSRYLVKRTGEKVFLECVQDMDHENMFWYRQDPGLGLRLIYFSYDVKMKEKGDIPEGYSVSREKKERFSLILESASTNQTSMYLCASILQGSSYNEQFFGPGTRLTVL.

The chain links TRBV6-1 to TRBJ2-7, with D tentatively TRBD2 (5 bases). There are 15 residues in the CDR3. CDR1 MNHNS and CDR2 SASEGT come from the germline V gene. V was cut by 7 bases and J by 2 bases, with 18 bases left in between. The CDR3 reads CASILDQLVTYEQYF. The CDR3 region has the DNA TGTGCCAGCATTCTGGACCAACTAGTTACCTACGAGCAGTACTTC.

The chain carries TRBV4-2 and TRBJ2-1; D may be TRBD2 (6 bases). Trimming took off 0 bases at V and 5 bases at J, with 11 bases between the two ends. CDR1 is LGHNA, CDR2 YNFKEQ, per germline. The CDR3 runs to 15 residues. DNA for the CDR3: TGTGCCAGCAGCCAAGATCGGGGAGGTAACAATGAGCAGTTCTTC. It encodes CASSQDRGGNNEQFF.

The V and J genes are TRBV7-6 and TRBJ2-1; D is undetermined. The CDR3 contains 13 residues. Germline V CDR1 and CDR2: SGHVS, FNYEAQ. The germline V and J ends were trimmed by 1 base and 3 bases, with 4 bases remaining between them. DNA for the CDR3: TGTGCCAGCAGCTTAGACGGCTACAATGAGCAGTTCTTC. It encodes CASSLDGYNEQFF.

The count of this clone is one. The V gene is TRBV27, the J gene TRBJ2-6; D is perhaps TRBD1 (7 bases). CDR3 length: 17 residues. Between the trimmed V and J ends, which lost 3 bases and 1 base, there was a span of 13 bases. Looked up from germline, CDR1 is MNHEY and CDR2 is SMNVEV (reference sequence). CDR3 region: CASSLEGASSGANVLTF. CDR3 nucleotide sequence: TGTGCCAGCAGTTTGGAGGGGGCTTCATCTGGGGCCAACGTCCTGACTTTC. The complete variable domain, with remaining parts taken from reference TRBV27 and TRBJ2-6, reads EAQVTQNPRYLITVTGKKLTVTCSQNMNHEYMSWYRQDPGLGLRQIYYSMNVEVTDKGDVPEGYKVSRKEKRNFPLILESPSPNQTSLYFCASSLEGASSGANVLTFGAGSRLTVL.

The chain is built from TRBV13 and TRBJ2-7; D is possibly TRBD2 (5 bases). Trimming took 4 bases from V and 1 from J, leaving 8 bases between them. The CDR3 covers 13 residues. Germline assignment: CDR1 PRHDT and CDR2 FYEKMQ (reference sequence). The CDR3 sequence: CASSSGLSYEQYF. DNA for the CDR3: TGTGCCAGCAGCTCCGGACTGTCCTACGAGCAGTACTTC.

The chain combines TRBV4-1 with TRBJ2-3; the D is unclear. The CDR3 runs to 15 residues. V was shortened by 2 bases and J by 4 bases, with 13 bases between the two germline ends. The germline V gene encodes CDR1 MGHRA and CDR2 YSYEKL. In DNA form, the CDR3 reads TGCGCCAGCAGCCAACCCGGAGATTGGTCAGATACGCAGTATTTT. It specifies CASSQPGDWSDTQYF.

The V call is TRBV2, the J call TRBJ2-7; 7 bases are shared with TRBD2. This CDR3 is 15 amino acids long. CDR1 and CDR2 from the germline V gene are SNHLY and FYNNEI. V lost 2 bases to trimming and J lost 4 bases; unmatched junction nucleotides: 8. The CDR3 region has the DNA TGTGCCAGCAGTGAAACTGCTAGCGGTACTTACGAGCAGTACTTC. Its protein is CASSETASGTYEQYF.

This chain joins TRBV10-2 and TRBJ2-1; TRBD2 aligns across 7 bases. The CDR3 contains 15 residues. After removal of 0 bases from V and 7 bases from J, the junction contained 6 bases not matched to a gene. Germline lookup yields CDR1 WSHSY and CDR2 SAAADI. The DNA of the CDR3 is TGCGCCAGCAGTGAGTCTAGCGGGTTATGGAATGAGCAGTTCTTC. This sequence encodes CASSESSGLWNEQFF.

The CDR3 region is CASSPFDSSGANVLTF. As DNA, the CDR3 is TGTGCCAGCAGCCCGTTTGACAGCTCTGGGGCCAACGTCCTGACTTTC. This rearrangement joins TRBV7-9 to TRBJ2-6; perhaps TRBD1 as D (5 bases). V was pared by 5 bases and J by 0 bases, with 11 bases between. CDR1 is SEHNR and CDR2 is FQNEAQ in the germline V gene (reference sequence). The CDR3 contains 16 residues.

V gene TRBV28 combines with J gene TRBJ1-5; D is unresolved. Germline CDR1 is MDHEN and CDR2 is SYDVKM. Trimming shortened V by 6 bases and J by 5 bases, and 11 bases separated the two germline ends. The CDR3 totals 13 residues. The CDR3 DNA reads as TGTGCCAGCAGCCCCTTCGACCATCAGCCCCAGCATTTT. Protein sequence: CASSPFDHQPQHF.

CDR3 in DNA: TGTGCCAGCAGCTCCCTCAGGGGGCTATACAATGAGCAGTTCTTC. Translation gives CASSSLRGLYNEQFF. This chain connects TRBV28 to TRBJ2-1, with 8 bases fitting TRBD1. Per germline, CDR1 MDHEN and CDR2 SYDVKM. The CDR3 totals 15 residues. The ends lost 6 bases at V and 4 bases at J; junction bases unmatched: 8.

This chain connects TRBV2 to TRBJ1-2; possibly TRBD1 for D (6 bases). V was trimmed by 7 bases and J by 7 bases, leaving 22 bases between them. The CDR3 has 15 amino acids. Germline V CDR1 and CDR2: SNHLY, FYNNEI. CDR3 amino acids: CASIEGRGGLVGYTF. The CDR3 nucleotides read TGTGCCAGCATAGAGGGCAGGGGAGGTCTGGTTGGCTACACCTTC. The variable domain in full, with the rest retrieved from reference TRBV2 and TRBJ1-2, is EPEVTQTPSHQVTQMGQEVILRCVPISNHLYFYWYRQILGQKVEFLVSFYNNEISEKSEIFDDQFSVERPDGSNFTLKIRSTKLEDSAMYFCASIEGRGGLVGYTFGSGTRLTVV.

The chain joins TRBV19 to TRBJ1-5; the D is unclear. The V gene's germline CDR1 is LNHDA and CDR2 SQIVND (reference sequence). The V end was cut by 0 bases, the J end by 4 bases, with 13 bases between. The CDR3 has 16 amino acids. CDR3 sequence reads: CASSIDASPGNQPQHF. The CDR3 bases are TGTGCCAGTAGTATAGACGCAAGTCCTGGGAATCAGCCCCAGCATTTT.